Listed below are T cell receptor beta chains from one sample, sequenced in a study of cytomegalovirus exposure and HLA in healthy donors. TCRdb keeps only in-frame clones here, not all; method: immunoSEQ multiplex PCR. Here the sample spans some 92,000 clones, under 85% being singletons. Material for sequencing was PBMCs. These receptors were collected from a man aged 25 to 45 in good health and CMV-seronegative. CDR3s include the opening cysteine and the closing phenylalanine or tryptophan. The D gene is left open where the match is weak. Clone size is not always given. Where it is, it says once, few, many or a class for expanded clones.

J	size	V	D	CDR3	DNA
TRBJ1-1	.	TRBV4-3	TRBD1	CASSQQSGTGGEAFF	TGCGCCAGCAGCCAACAATCCGGGACAGGGGGTGAAGCTTTCTTT
TRBJ1-6	.	TRBV6-4	TRBD1	CASSQTTGKDSPLHF	TGTGCCAGCAGTCAAACGACAGGGAAGGATTCACCCCTCCACTTT
TRBJ1-5	few	TRBV29-1	.	CSVGGGDQPQHF	TGCAGCGTTGGAGGGGGGGATCAGCCCCAGCATTTT
TRBJ2-7	once	TRBV5-1	TRBD2	CASSLVPAGGASSSYEQYF	TGCGCCAGCAGCTTGGTCCCAGCGGGGGGTGCGTCGTCCTCCTACGAGCAGTACTTC
TRBJ2-7	once	TRBV10-2	.	CASSDFSPALEPYEQYF	TGCGCCAGCAGTGATTTTTCCCCCGCCCTAGAACCCTACGAGCAGTACTTC
TRBJ2-2	.	TRBV4-1	TRBD2	CASSHPPAGGPNTGELFF	TGCGCCAGCAGCCATCCACCAGCGGGGGGGCCAAACACCGGGGAGCTGTTTTTT
TRBJ2-1	.	TRBV2	TRBD2	CASSGTRDNEQFF	TGTGCCAGCAGTGGGACTAGGGACAATGAGCAGTTCTTC
TRBJ1-2	.	TRBV5-4	.	CASSRLNTGTNYGYTF	TGTGCCAGCAGCCGCCTAAATACAGGGACAAACTATGGCTACACCTTC
TRBJ1-1	.	TRBV27	TRBD1	CASTPYRGNTEAFF	TGTGCCAGCACTCCCTACAGGGGGAACACTGAAGCTTTCTTT
TRBJ2-1	few	TRBV6-4	TRBD1	CASSDSPGTGGNEQFF	TGTGCCAGCAGTGACAGCCCCGGGACAGGGGGCAATGAGCAGTTCTTC
TRBJ1-1	.	TRBV30	.	CAWSVRVDSPFEAFF	TGTGCCTGGAGTGTACGGGTGGACAGCCCGTTTGAAGCTTTCTTT
TRBJ1-3	.	TRBV7-9	.	CASSLGGGGSGNTIYF	TGTGCCAGCAGCTTAGGGGGAGGGGGCTCTGGAAACACCATATATTTT
TRBJ2-2	.	TRBV5-5	.	CASSLDGNTGELFF	TGTGCCAGCAGCTTGGACGGGAACACCGGGGAGCTGTTTTTT
TRBJ1-1	few	TRBV6-6	TRBD1	CASSPGQGMNTEAFF	TGTGCCAGCAGCCCGGGACAGGGGATGAACACTGAAGCTTTCTTT
TRBJ2-5	.	TRBV7-9	TRBD1	CASSSYRGRETQYF	TGTGCCAGCAGCTCATACAGGGGTAGAGAGACCCAGTACTTC
TRBJ2-7	few	TRBV4-3	TRBD1	CASSQEMGTGSYEQYF	TGCGCCAGCAGCCAAGAAATGGGGACAGGGAGCTACGAGCAGTACTTC
TRBJ1-3	.	TRBV2	.	CASIGTPGNTIYF	TGTGCCAGCATCGGGACTCCTGGAAACACCATATATTTT
TRBJ1-2	.	TRBV5-6	TRBD1	CASSLRDRGLNYGYTF	TGTGCCAGCAGCTTGAGGGACAGGGGCTTGAACTATGGCTACACCTTC
TRBJ2-1	.	TRBV7-9	.	CASSLVGRGGSYNEQFF	TGTGCCAGCAGCTTAGTAGGTAGAGGGGGTTCCTACAATGAGCAGTTCTTC
TRBJ2-1	.	TRBV5-1	.	CASSSRWQGGRNEQFF	TGCGCCAGCAGCTCCAGATGGCAGGGGGGAAGGAATGAGCAGTTCTTC
TRBJ2-2	.	TRBV30	.	CAWSGDSWSGELFF	TGTGCCTGGAGTGGGGACTCCTGGTCCGGGGAGCTGTTTTTT
TRBJ1-2	.	TRBV7-9	TRBD1	CASSLEGDRNGYTF	TGTGCCAGCAGCTTAGAAGGGGACAGGAATGGCTACACCTTC
TRBJ1-4	.	TRBV5-1	TRBD1	CASSTRQGVGEKLFF	TGCGCCAGCAGCACCCGACAGGGGGTTGGTGAAAAACTGTTTTTT
TRBJ2-2	.	TRBV6-5	.	CASSPRGTGELFF	TGTGCCAGCAGTCCCAGGGGAACCGGGGAGCTGTTTTTT
TRBJ1-1	.	TRBV5-1	.	CASRRPEIEQAFF	TGCGCCAGCCGGAGGCCCGAGATCGAACAAGCTTTCTTT
TRBJ2-7	.	TRBV7-3	TRBD1	CASSPDRGDYEQYF	TGTGCCAGCAGCCCCGACAGGGGAGACTACGAGCAGTACTTC
TRBJ1-5	.	TRBV15	.	CATSRDQGQPQHF	TGTGCCACCAGCAGAGATCAGGGTCAGCCCCAGCATTTT
TRBJ2-5	.	TRBV30	TRBD1	CAWSARDRGSWETQYF	TGTGCCTGGAGTGCCCGGGACAGGGGGTCGTGGGAGACCCAGTACTTC
TRBJ1-1	.	TRBV11-2	.	CASSFEGAEAFF	TGTGCCAGCAGCTTCGAGGGCGCTGAAGCTTTCTTT
TRBJ2-7	.	TRBV27	.	CASTRKGVGLTVNEQYF	TGTGCCAGCACCCGGAAAGGGGTAGGCTTAACGGTTAACGAGCAGTACTTC
TRBJ1-5	.	TRBV6-1	.	CASRETYSNQPQHF	TGTGCCAGCCGGGAGACATATAGCAATCAGCCCCAGCATTTT
TRBJ2-7	.	TRBV2	.	CAIPVRRGASYEQYF	TGTGCCATCCCGGTAAGGAGAGGAGCATCCTACGAGCAGTACTTC
TRBJ1-2	few	TRBV11-3	TRBD1	CASSSYGTENYGYTF	TGTGCCAGCAGCTCCTATGGGACAGAGAACTATGGCTACACCTTC
TRBJ2-3	.	TRBV27	TRBD2	CASSLFPGGAVDTQYF	TGTGCCAGCAGTTTATTCCCCGGGGGGGCCGTGGATACGCAGTATTTT
TRBJ2-7	.	TRBV11-1	TRBD1	CASSLGTGAYF	TGTGCCAGCAGCCTCGGGACAGGGGCGTACTTC
TRBJ2-2	.	TRBV4-3	TRBD2	CASSQGLAGRVGELFF	TGCGCCAGCAGCCAGGGACTAGCGGGGAGGGTCGGGGAGCTGTTTTTT
TRBJ1-4	.	TRBV5-1	.	CASTTGLNEKLFF	TGCGCCAGCACGACAGGTCTCAATGAAAAACTGTTTTTT
TRBJ1-4	.	TRBV9	.	CASSVEHSSNEKLFF	TGTGCCAGCAGCGTAGAGCACAGCTCTAATGAAAAACTGTTTTTT
TRBJ1-1	.	TRBV5-4	TRBD1	CASSDGTVTEAFF	TGTGCCAGCAGCGACGGGACAGTCACTGAAGCTTTCTTT
TRBJ2-3	.	TRBV9	TRBD2	CASSVEGRGLAGGTDTQYF	TGTGCCAGCAGCGTAGAGGGAAGGGGACTAGCGGGGGGCACAGATACGCAGTATTTT
TRBJ2-3	.	TRBV7-9	.	CASSLRGINTQYF	TGTGCCAGCAGCTTACGGGGGATTAATACGCAGTATTTT
TRBJ2-5	.	TRBV18	.	CASSRPGFEETQYF	TGTGCCAGCTCACGGCCCGGGTTTGAAGAGACCCAGTACTTC
TRBJ1-2	once	TRBV5-1	TRBD1	CASSLFGTEAYGYTF	TGCGCCAGCAGCTTATTCGGGACAGAGGCGTATGGCTACACCTTC
TRBJ2-7	once	TRBV11-3	TRBD1	CASSQPGQRSYEQYF	TGTGCCAGCAGCCAACCGGGACAGAGGTCCTACGAGCAGTACTTC
TRBJ1-5	.	TRBV7-9	.	CASSPMGRGQPQHF	TGTGCCAGCAGCCCGATGGGCAGGGGACAGCCCCAGCATTTT
TRBJ1-1	.	TRBV9	.	CASSVTANTEAFF	TGTGCCAGCAGCGTGACAGCGAACACTGAAGCTTTCTTT
TRBJ1-1	.	TRBV6-6	.	CASSYSETPEAFF	TGTGCCAGCAGTTACTCAGAGACACCCGAAGCTTTCTTT
TRBJ1-6	.	TRBV18	.	CASSPFAGLENSPLHF	TGTGCCAGCTCACCATTCGCCGGACTCGAAAATTCACCCCTCCACTTT
TRBJ2-5	once	TRBV29-1	TRBD1	CSVGLGQAETQYF	TGCAGCGTGGGACTGGGACAGGCAGAGACCCAGTACTTC
TRBJ2-1	.	TRBV7-2	.	CASRQGSYNEQFF	TGTGCCAGCAGACAGGGCTCATACAATGAGCAGTTCTTC
TRBJ1-1	.	TRBV29-1	.	CSGARGNTEAFF	TGCAGCGGCGCCAGGGGGAACACTGAAGCTTTCTTT
TRBJ2-7	once	TRBV5-1	.	CASSLPAGTYEQYF	TGCGCCAGCAGCTTGCCTGCAGGGACCTACGAGCAGTACTTC
TRBJ1-1	.	TRBV10-2	TRBD1	CASRGQGANTEAFF	TGCGCCAGCAGGGGACAGGGCGCGAACACTGAAGCTTTCTTT